The 31 T cell receptor beta chains given below trace back to one sample, sequenced in a study of T cells after yellow fever vaccination. TCRdb redid the calling of the 5' RACE reads with MiXCR, one entry per CDR3 protein. The data hold hundreds of thousands of distinct CDR3 sequences, with about a sixth observed a single time. The starting material was PBMCs, obtained around 5 days after the first yellow fever vaccination. All receptors derive from a man between 18 and 35 years old who received the YFV17D yellow fever vaccine.

V is TRBV12-3 or TRBV12-4 and J is TRBJ2-2; 9 nucleotides align to TRBD2. This CDR3 comprises 19 residues. The junction had 9 bases not matched to a gene; V was cut back by 0 bases and J by 1 base. In DNA, the CDR3 is TGTGCCAGCAGTTTAGCGCGGGGTAGCGGGGGCCTGAACACCGGGGAGCTGTTTTTT. Amino acids: CASSLARGSGGLNTGELFF.

This clonotype was detected only a few times. This chain connects TRBV4-3 to TRBJ2-3; 7 positions agree with TRBD2. This CDR3 region has 17 residues. Germline CDR1 LGHNA, CDR2 YSLEER. Losses at the gene ends were 0 bases for V and 2 bases for J; bases not matched to a gene: 8. CDR3 protein: CASSQDGSGSYTDTQYF. CDR3 bases: TGCGCCAGCAGCCAAGATGGTAGCGGGTCCTACACAGATACGCAGTATTTT.

The chain couples TRBV2 to TRBJ1-2; weak D call: TRBD1 (6 bases). Looked up from germline, CDR1 is SNHLY and CDR2 is FYNNEI. V gave up 8 bases and J gave up 7 bases, with 20 bases separating them. The length of the CDR3 is 14 residues. CDR3 loop: CASPSGTWVSGYTF. CDR3 nucleotide sequence: TGTGCCAGCCCCTCCGGGACATGGGTTTCTGGCTACACCTTC.

The J gene is TRBJ2-5, the V gene TRBV10-2, with D hard to call. Germline lookup yields CDR1 WSHSY and CDR2 SAAADI. This CDR3 region has 12 residues. The V gene lost 6 bases and the J gene lost 5 bases, with 10 bases spanning the gap. CDR3 sequence (DNA): TGCGCCAGCAGGACTGCGGTGGAGACCCAGTACTTC. Residues: CASRTAVETQYF.

The chain is built from TRBV5-1 and TRBJ1-1, with a tentative D call TRBD1 (5 bases). CDR3 length: 13 residues. CDR1 is SGHRS and CDR2 is YFSETQ in the germline V gene. Trimming cost V 6 bases and J 1 base, with 10 bases left between them. This CDR3 reads CASIDRQNTEAFF. The CDR3 DNA is TGCGCCAGCATTGACAGACAGAACACTGAAGCTTTCTTT.

The J gene is TRBJ2-2, the V gene TRBV4-1, with 8 nucleotides matching TRBD1. The V gene end was trimmed by 4 bases and the J gene end by 5 bases; junction bases not matched to a gene: 12. CDR3 length equals 17 residues. CDR1 and CDR2 from the germline V gene are MGHRA and YSYEKL. CDR3 in amino acids: CASSPPGQVVETGELFF. Written as DNA, the CDR3 is TGCGCCAGCAGCCCCCCGGGACAGGTCGTTGAAACCGGGGAGCTGTTTTTT.

This clonotype was counted a single time. The rearrangement joins TRBV7-6 to TRBJ1-6; D may be TRBD1 (5 bases). The CDR3 is 15 amino acids. CDR1 and CDR2 from the germline V gene are SGHVS and FNYEAQ. Trimming took off 1 base at V and 7 bases at J, with 11 bases between the two ends. The CDR3 is CASSLGWDWNSPLHF. For the CDR3, the DNA is TGTGCCAGCAGCTTAGGCTGGGACTGGAATTCACCCCTCCACTTT.

This sequence joins TRBV12-3 or TRBV12-4 and TRBJ2-1, with D possibly TRBD2 on 7 matching bases. The CDR3 length is 15 residues. V dropped 8 bases and J dropped 10 bases, with 24 bases sitting between them. The CDR3 DNA sequence: TGTGCCAGCGTATCTGAGACTGGGGGGGGGCAAGAGCAGTTCTTC. The encoded protein is CASVSETGGGQEQFF.

This clonotype was observed a handful of times. The chain is built from TRBV12-3 or TRBV12-4 and TRBJ1-3, with TRBD1 as a possible D gene (6 bases). The germline V and J ends were trimmed by 7 bases and 2 bases, with 9 bases remaining between them. CDR3 length: 13 residues. In DNA form, the CDR3 reads TGTGCCAGCAAACAGGGCGCTGGAAACACCATATATTTT. It encodes CASKQGAGNTIYF.

This clonotype came up many times. The rearrangement joins TRBV20-1 to TRBJ2-1; no definite D call. The CDR3 loop spans 14 amino acids. The V end was cut by 0 bases, the J end by 6 bases, with 12 bases between. Germline V CDR1 and CDR2: DFQATT, SNEGSKA (reference sequence). The CDR3 spells CSARDSVRVNEQFF. CDR3 DNA: TGCAGTGCTAGAGATTCGGTTCGGGTCAATGAGCAGTTCTTC.

J is TRBJ1-2 and V is TRBV4-2; D is uncertain. Germline values: CDR1 LGHNA, CDR2 YNFKEQ. Between the trimmed V and J ends, which lost 4 bases and 1 base, there was a span of 10 bases. This CDR3 has 14 amino acids. CDR3 residues: CASSPVGINYGYTF. CDR3 in DNA: TGTGCCAGCAGCCCGGTCGGCATTAACTATGGCTACACCTTC.

This rearrangement joins TRBV6-2 or TRBV6-3 to TRBJ2-3, with TRBD2 matching 7 bases. Germline V lookup: CDR1 MNHEY, CDR2 SVGEGT. The CDR3 runs to 14 residues. Losses at the gene ends were 6 bases for V and 2 bases for J; bases not matched to a gene: 5. Written as DNA, the CDR3 is TGTGCCAGCAGCCACCGGGGGGACACAGATACGCAGTATTTT. Translating it yields CASSHRGDTDTQYF.

This clonotype was observed a handful of times. V is TRBV5-1 and J is TRBJ2-7; 8 bases align to TRBD1. V gave up 4 bases and J gave up 2 bases; unmatched junction bases: 5. Germline V gene sequence: CDR1 SGHRS, CDR2 YFSETQ. The CDR3 length is 14 residues. Here the CDR3 DNA reads TGCGCCAGCAGCCGGACAGGGAGTCCCTACGAGCAGTACTTC. It specifies CASSRTGSPYEQYF.

This clonotype showed up just a few times. The chain has TRBV29-1 and TRBJ2-3; 7 nucleotides agree with TRBD1. The CDR3 is 15 residues long. The germline V gene has CDR1 SQVTM and CDR2 ANQGSEA. With V trimmed by 5 bases and J by 4 bases, 12 bases remained unmatched. This CDR3 reads CSVLPQNRGADTQYF. The CDR3 region has the DNA TGCAGCGTTTTGCCACAGAACAGGGGTGCAGATACGCAGTATTTT.

This clonotype was observed at least ten times. The V and J genes are TRBV7-2 and TRBJ2-2; D is possibly TRBD2 (5 bases). Germline CDR1 reads SGHTA; CDR2 reads FQGNSA. V was clipped by 6 bases and J by 4 bases, with 18 bases between them. CDR3 length: 16 amino acids. This CDR3 reads CASRRGRRSGTGELFF. DNA for the CDR3: TGTGCCAGCAGGAGAGGAAGAAGAAGCGGCACCGGGGAGCTGTTTTTT.

The rearrangement joins TRBV7-2 to TRBJ2-3; D gene ambiguous. V was trimmed by 10 bases and J by 2 bases, leaving 13 bases between them. Germline-derived CDR1 and CDR2 are SGHTA and FQGNSA. The CDR3 is made up of 13 amino acids. CDR3 region: CATTGASTDTQYF. CDR3 in DNA: TGTGCCACCACTGGCGCCTCCACAGATACGCAGTATTTT.

The rearrangement uses TRBV7-9 and TRBJ1-3; D is unresolved. In germline, CDR1 is SEHNR, CDR2 FQNEAQ (reference sequence). This CDR3 is built from 16 residues. V lost 8 bases and J 4 bases, leaving 21 bases between the germline ends. This CDR3 is CASSLLQRPGGNTIYF. In nucleotides, the CDR3 is TGTGCCAGCTCTCTTCTACAGCGTCCTGGCGGAAACACCATATATTTT.

This chain links TRBV7-9 with TRBJ2-3; D ambiguous. Germline V CDR1 and CDR2: SEHNR, FQNEAQ (reference sequence). The V gene lost 7 bases and the J gene lost 2 bases, with 16 bases spanning the gap. The CDR3 sequence is 15 residues long. The CDR3 DNA reads TGTGCCAGCAATTCTATTAGGATTTCCACAGATACGCAGTATTTT. Encoded protein: CASNSIRISTDTQYF. Using reference TRBV7-9 and TRBJ2-3 for the parts outside the CDR3, the full variable domain is DTGVSQNPRHKITKRGQNVTFRCDPISEHNRLYWYRQTLGQGPEFLTYFQNEAQLEKSRLLSDRFSAERPKGSFSTLEIQRTEQGDSAMYLCASNSIRISTDTQYFGPGTRLTVL.

This chain uses TRBV9 with TRBJ2-4; 7 nucleotides align to TRBD1. The CDR3 contains 14 residues. Unmatched junction bases numbered 5, after V lost 2 bases and J lost 6 bases. Germline loops: CDR1 SGDLS, CDR2 YYNGEE. The CDR3 loop reads CASSVDRSGNIQYF. CDR3 DNA sequence: TGTGCCAGCAGCGTGGACAGGTCTGGAAACATTCAGTACTTC.

The chain recombines TRBV5-1 with TRBJ2-5, with D uncertain. This CDR3 spans 15 amino acids. Germline assignment: CDR1 SGHRS and CDR2 YFSETQ. V lost 1 base and J lost 3, with 13 bases in between. As DNA, the CDR3 is TGCGCCAGCAGCTTGTTCTCCCTAGGAGAAGAGACCCAGTACTTC. Protein sequence: CASSLFSLGEETQYF. Using reference TRBV5-1 and TRBJ2-5 for the parts outside the CDR3, the full variable domain is KAGVTQTPRYLIKTRGQQVTLSCSPISGHRSVSWYQQTPGQGLQFLFEYFSETQRNKGNFPGRFSGRQFSNSRSEMNVSTLELGDSALYLCASSLFSLGEETQYFGPGTRLLVL.

The chain uses TRBV7-9 and TRBJ2-7; TRBD1 matches 7 bases. Trimming removed 4 bases from V and 1 base from J; junction bases left unmatched: 4. This CDR3 region has 14 residues. From germline, CDR1 is SEHNR and CDR2 FQNEAQ (reference sequence). CDR3 protein: CASSSTGVSYEQYF. The CDR3 nucleotides are TGTGCCAGCAGCTCAACAGGGGTGTCCTACGAGCAGTACTTC.

In its sample, this clonotype was seen many times. V gene TRBV7-9 combines with J gene TRBJ1-2; TRBD1 agrees at 9 bases. Unmatched junction bases numbered 6, after V lost 3 bases and J lost 7 bases. Germline loops: CDR1 SEHNR, CDR2 FQNEAQ (reference sequence). CDR3 length equals 14 residues. Written as DNA, the CDR3 is TGTGCCAGCAGCTTCGCGGACAGGGGCTCTGGCTACACCTTC. Translation: CASSFADRGSGYTF.

The chain employs TRBV5-1 and TRBJ1-6; D is unresolved. Trimming left V 0 bases short and J 10 bases short, with 11 bases between. Germline loops: CDR1 SGHRS, CDR2 YFSETQ. The CDR3 sequence is 14 residues long. Written as DNA, the CDR3 is TGCGCCAGCAGCTTGGCGGGGAGAGGGTCACCCCTCCACTTT. Translating it yields CASSLAGRGSPLHF.

The rearrangement uses TRBV9 and TRBJ1-3; TRBD1 is a possible D gene (6 bases). Germline lookup yields CDR1 SGDLS and CDR2 YYNGEE. The germline V and J ends were trimmed by 2 bases and 10 bases, with 13 bases remaining between them. This CDR3 is 13 amino acids long. The CDR3 DNA follows: TGTGCCAGCAGCGTTAACAGGGAGAATACCATATATTTT. Encoded protein: CASSVNRENTIYF.

In its sample, this clonotype was seen a few times. This chain joins TRBV13 and TRBJ1-1, with D possibly being TRBD1 (5 bases). Trimming pared 0 bases from V and 3 bases from J, leaving 11 bases between. Germline CDR1 and CDR2: PRHDT and FYEKMQ (reference sequence). This CDR3 contains 15 residues. The DNA of the CDR3 is TGTGCCAGCAGCTTAGGTTCGGGGGATTACACTGAAGCTTTCTTT. It encodes CASSLGSGDYTEAFF. Full variable domain (outside the CDR3, taken from reference TRBV13 and TRBJ1-1): AAGVIQSPRHLIKEKRETATLKCYPIPRHDTVYWYQQGPGQDPQFLISFYEKMQSDKGSIPDRFSAQQFSDYHSELNMSSLELGDSALYFCASSLGSGDYTEAFFGQGTRLTVV.

This clonotype was seen a handful of times. The genes are TRBV12-3 or TRBV12-4 and TRBJ2-5; 8 bases line up with TRBD1. The length of the CDR3 is 15 residues. The V and J ends lost 6 bases and 2 bases, in that order; junction bases with no gene match: 8. The CDR3 here is CASSRGQEIQETQYF. In DNA, the CDR3 is TGTGCCAGCAGCCGGGGACAGGAGATACAAGAGACCCAGTACTTC.

The genes are TRBV4-3 and TRBJ2-3; D perhaps matches TRBD1 (6 bases). CDR1 is LGHNA and CDR2 is YSLEER in the germline V gene. The CDR3 sequence is 17 residues long. V gave up 0 bases and J gave up 1 base, with 14 bases separating them. The CDR3 DNA follows: TGCGCCAGCAGCCAAGAGGGGGCAGGTCGAGGCACAGATACGCAGTATTTT. Translation: CASSQEGAGRGTDTQYF.

This clonotype was counted only a few times. The genes are TRBV6-2 or TRBV6-3 and TRBJ2-5; either TRBD1 or TRBD2 may fit D (6 bases each). The germline CDR1 and CDR2 sequences are MNHEY and SVGEGT. V lost 7 bases to trimming and J lost 5 bases, with 11 bases between them. The CDR3 spans 12 residues. As DNA, the CDR3 is TGTGCCAGCAAGCCGGGGGCGGAGACCCAGTACTTC. This sequence encodes CASKPGAETQYF.

This clonotype showed up just a few times. V usage is TRBV2 and J usage is TRBJ2-2, with D hard to call. Between the trimmed V and J ends, which lost 5 bases and 6 bases, there was a span of 13 bases. The CDR3 spans 14 residues. Germline CDR1 SNHLY, CDR2 FYNNEI. The CDR3 region has the DNA TGTGCCAGCAGTCCAGAATGGGCCGCCGGGGAGCTGTTTTTT. Its protein product is CASSPEWAAGELFF. The full variable domain, completed using reference TRBV2 and TRBJ2-2, is EPEVTQTPSHQVTQMGQEVILRCVPISNHLYFYWYRQILGQKVEFLVSFYNNEISEKSEIFDDQFSVERPDGSNFTLKIRSTKLEDSAMYFCASSPEWAAGELFFGEGSRLTVL.

The J gene is TRBJ2-2, the V gene TRBV7-4, with 11 bases lining up with TRBD1. Germline CDR1 and CDR2: SGHVT and SQSDAQ. The CDR3 covers 17 residues. With 11 bases clipped from V and 4 bases from J, the junction kept 15 bases outside the gene matches. The CDR3 region has the DNA TGTGCCTCCTGGAGCCCGGACAGGGGGCTTGGCACCGGGGAGCTGTTTTTT. Its translation is CASWSPDRGLGTGELFF.

This clonotype was observed a few times. This chain connects TRBV10-3 to TRBJ2-7; 10 positions match TRBD1. V gave up 11 bases and J gave up 6 bases; unmatched junction bases: 10. The CDR3 covers 13 residues. The germline CDR1 and CDR2 sequences are ENHRY and SYGVKD. CDR3 loop: CACNPGTGAEQYV. The CDR3 DNA is TGTGCCTGTAACCCTGGGACAGGGGCCGAGCAGTACGTC.